Below are 21 T cell receptor beta chains sequenced from a single sample in a study of shared clonotypes between healthy human individuals. The assay was immunoSEQ multiplex PCR, and TCRdb's table has in-frame clones only and misses some. Among 2,500,000 or so clones listed, roughly 93% were seen once. Material for sequencing was naive CD4+ T cells from PBMCs. As for subset: CD45RA+ positively selected. All receptors come from a man aged 18 to 35 in good health. Some clones in this sample may be carry-over from other donors' samples.

J is TRBJ2-5 and V is TRBV7-8; 8 positions agree with TRBD1. Germline assignment: CDR1 SGHVS and CDR2 FQNEAQ. The V and J ends lost 4 bases and 5 bases, in that order; junction bases with no gene match: 9. The CDR3 has 15 amino acids. This CDR3 reads CASSSRTGRGETQYF. The CDR3 nucleotides read TGTGCCAGCAGCTCGCGGACAGGGCGAGGGGAGACCCAGTACTTC.

This sequence joins TRBV19 and TRBJ1-3, with 7 bases identical to TRBD1. Germline CDR1 reads LNHDA; CDR2 reads SQIVND (reference sequence). The CDR3 has 15 amino acids. The V gene end was trimmed by 7 bases and the J gene end by 7 bases; junction bases not matched to a gene: 13. The CDR3, as DNA: TGTGCCAGTACCAAGAAGGGGACAGCCTTGAACACCATATATTTT. Translating gives CASTKKGTALNTIYF.

This clone came up once. The chain has TRBV7-2 and TRBJ2-7, with TRBD2 matching 11 bases. Germline V lookup: CDR1 SGHTA, CDR2 FQGNSA. The trim removed 5 bases at V and 2 bases at J, leaving 8 bases unmatched. This CDR3 has 16 amino acids. The CDR3 sequence: CASSPKLAGDPYEQYF. The CDR3, as DNA: TGTGCCAGCAGCCCCAAACTAGCGGGAGACCCCTACGAGCAGTACTTC.

The chain links TRBV5-6 to TRBJ2-3; D may match TRBD1 or TRBD2 (5 bases each). Germline V gives CDR1 SGHDT, CDR2 YYEEEE. This CDR3 comprises 18 residues. Trimming removed 1 base at V and 1 base at J, with 19 bases between. CDR3 nucleotides: TGTGCCAGCAGCTTGCTCGTTTCTGGGGGTATCCGCACAGATACGCAGTATTTT. Translating gives CASSLLVSGGIRTDTQYF.

V gene TRBV18 combines with J gene TRBJ2-7; 7 bases are shared with TRBD2. Looked up from germline, CDR1 is KGHSH and CDR2 is LQKENI. The CDR3 totals 16 residues. V gave up 0 bases and J gave up 4 bases; unmatched junction bases: 9. The CDR3 bases are TGTGCCAGCTCACCACCCAGCCAGGCTAGCGGATACGAGCAGTACTTC. Translation gives CASSPPSQASGYEQYF. The entire variable domain, with the rest obtained from reference TRBV18 and TRBJ2-7, is as follows: NAGVMQNPRHLVRRRGQEARLRCSPMKGHSHVYWYRQLPEEGLKFMVYLQKENIIDESGMPKERFSAEFPKEGPSILRIQQVVRGDSAAYFCASSPPSQASGYEQYFGPGTRLTVT.

This clone was seen a single time. V gene TRBV5-1 combines with J gene TRBJ1-1, with D possibly TRBD1 on 5 matching bases. This CDR3 comprises 11 residues. Looked up from germline, CDR1 is SGHRS and CDR2 is YFSETQ. V was clipped by 3 bases and J by 8 bases, with 8 bases between them. The CDR3 region has the DNA TGCGCCAGCAGCTCTTACAGGGAAGCTTTCTTT. Its protein product is CASSSYREAFF.

V usage is TRBV6-5 and J usage is TRBJ2-7; D call uncertain. Trimming left V 0 bases short and J 6 bases short, with 6 bases between. This CDR3 has 12 residues. Germline lookup yields CDR1 MNHEY and CDR2 SVGAGI. CDR3 nucleotide sequence: TGTGCCAGCAGTTACTCACCCACCGAGCAGTACTTC. It translates to CASSYSPTEQYF.

The chain couples TRBV4-2 to TRBJ1-2; 8 bases match TRBD1. Germline values: CDR1 LGHNA, CDR2 YNFKEQ. The CDR3 is 15 residues long. Trimming cost V 2 bases and J 3 bases; bases outside gene matches: 5. The chain's CDR3 is CASSQSGQGHYGYTF. Written as DNA, the CDR3 is TGTGCCAGCAGCCAATCAGGACAGGGTCACTATGGCTACACCTTC.

The rearrangement uses TRBV11-1 and TRBJ1-2, with 8 bases lining up with TRBD1. V was pared by 1 base and J by 0 bases, with 7 bases of the junction left unmatched. CDR3 size: 17 residues. CDR1 is SGHAT and CDR2 is FQDESV in the germline V gene (reference sequence). The DNA for the CDR3 is TGTGCCAGCAGCTTAGGGACAGGGAGTTTAGCTAACTATGGCTACACCTTC. It codes for CASSLGTGSLANYGYTF.

V usage is TRBV6-6 and J usage is TRBJ1-2, with 9 bases fitting TRBD1. V was pared by 5 bases and J by 4 bases, with 8 bases of the junction left unmatched. The CDR3 is made up of 15 amino acids. The germline V gene has CDR1 MNHNY and CDR2 SVGAGI (reference sequence). The CDR3: CASSPRTGASYGYTF. In DNA, the CDR3 is TGTGCCAGCAGTCCAAGGACAGGGGCTTCCTATGGCTACACCTTC.

This sequence joins TRBV7-3 and TRBJ1-5; weak D call: TRBD1 (6 bases). Deletions cut 3 bases from V and 1 base from J, with 13 bases between. Germline V gives CDR1 SGHTA, CDR2 FQGTGA. The CDR3 is 16 amino acids. This CDR3 is CASSFGGPKSNQPQHF. The CDR3 DNA reads TGTGCCAGCAGCTTCGGGGGGCCAAAAAGCAATCAGCCCCAGCATTTT.

The V and J genes are TRBV5-4 and TRBJ2-7; 9 nucleotides line up with TRBD1. The V and J ends lost 4 bases and 3 bases, in that order; junction bases with no gene match: 11. The CDR3 totals 16 residues. From germline, CDR1 is SGHNT and CDR2 YYREEE (reference sequence). This CDR3 is CASSPGQGPTRYEQYF. CDR3 in DNA: TGTGCCAGCAGCCCCGGACAGGGGCCCACCCGCTACGAGCAGTACTTC.

As DNA, the CDR3 is TGTGCCAGCAGCTTGGGATGGACAGGGCTCGTCGAAGCTTTCTTT. This codes for CASSLGWTGLVEAFF. This chain links TRBV5-5 with TRBJ1-1; 8 bases are shared with TRBD1. The CDR3 consists of 15 residues. Losses at the gene ends were 0 bases for V and 8 bases for J; bases not matched to a gene: 9. CDR1 is SGHKS and CDR2 is YYEKEE in the germline V gene (reference sequence).

The V call is TRBV19, the J call TRBJ2-7; TRBD1 matches 8 bases. The CDR3 totals 15 residues. Germline lookup yields CDR1 LNHDA and CDR2 SQIVND (reference sequence). J lost 1 base, V lost 5 bases, and 7 bases had no gene match. The CDR3 sequence: CASSLGQGRSYEQYF. CDR3 nucleotides: TGTGCCAGTAGTTTAGGACAGGGAAGGTCCTACGAGCAGTACTTC.

The chain recombines TRBV5-1 with TRBJ1-2; 8 bases agree with TRBD1. Germline CDR1 reads SGHRS; CDR2 reads YFSETQ. J lost 1 base, V lost 4 bases, and 6 bases had no gene match. The CDR3 is made up of 15 amino acids. The CDR3 is CASSDGTGSNYGYTF. CDR3 nucleotides: TGCGCCAGCAGCGATGGGACAGGTAGTAACTATGGCTACACCTTC.

CDR3 sequence: CATGTSGISSYEQYF. The CDR3 DNA reads as TGTGCCACCGGGACTAGCGGAATAAGCTCCTACGAGCAGTACTTC. The chain carries TRBV10-3 and TRBJ2-7; TRBD2 matches at 11 bases. V lost 10 bases to trimming and J lost 0 bases; unmatched junction nucleotides: 8. The CDR3 spans 15 residues. Germline V gene lookup returns CDR1 ENHRY and CDR2 SYGVKD.

In this sample, this clone turned up once. This chain connects TRBV5-1 to TRBJ2-3; TRBD2 might be the D (6 bases). V was cut by 1 base and J by 6 bases, with 15 bases left in between. The CDR3 runs 15 residues. Germline-derived CDR1 and CDR2 are SGHRS and YFSETQ. This chain's CDR3 is CASSLLSSGGDTQYF. CDR3 nucleotides: TGCGCCAGCAGCTTGTTAAGTAGCGGAGGGGATACGCAGTATTTT.

V gene TRBV11-3 combines with J gene TRBJ2-5; TRBD1 matches 10 bases. V was pared by 10 bases and J by 5 bases, with 22 bases of the junction left unmatched. The CDR3 runs to 18 residues. The germline gives CDR1 SGHNT, CDR2 YENEEA. The CDR3 DNA reads as TGTGCCAACCCCCCGGGACAGGGGCCTACTCTAATCGGGGAGACCCAGTACTTC. Its translation: CANPPGQGPTLIGETQYF.

The V and J genes are TRBV6-5 and TRBJ2-5; D is unclear. The V gene's germline CDR1 is MNHEY and CDR2 SVGAGI. The CDR3 length is 14 residues. Trimming took 6 bases from V and 1 from J, leaving 12 bases between them. The CDR3 spells CASSRTRTQETQYF. In nucleotides, the CDR3 is TGTGCCAGCAGCCGTACACGGACCCAAGAGACCCAGTACTTC.

This chain links TRBV29-1 with TRBJ2-7; 10 nucleotides agree with TRBD1. CDR1 SQVTM and CDR2 ANQGSEA come from the germline V gene. The CDR3 has 14 residues. After removal of 7 bases from V and 7 bases from J, the junction contained 13 bases not matched to a gene. DNA for the CDR3: TGCAGCGGAACTATGGGGACAGGGGATGGAGAGCAGTACTTC. This translates into CSGTMGTGDGEQYF.

This clone was seen only once. This sequence joins TRBV7-2 and TRBJ2-3; 9 bases line up with TRBD2. Trimming cost V 1 base and J 4 bases; bases outside gene matches: 6. This CDR3 has 16 residues. CDR1 and CDR2 (germline): SGHTA, FQGNSA. CDR3 sequence: CASSLGIAGESDTQYF. The CDR3 DNA reads TGTGCCAGCAGCTTAGGGATAGCGGGAGAGTCAGATACGCAGTATTTT.